The 19 T cell receptor beta chains presented below share a single source sample, sequenced in a study of cytomegalovirus exposure and HLA in healthy donors (dated by TCRdb to the late 2010s). The library was generated by the immunoSEQ multiplex PCR assay. For the multiplex PCR, a mixture combining 60 forward primers for TCR Vbeta segments and 13 reverse primers for TCR Jbeta segments was used. TCRdb limited this immuneACCESS table to in-frame rearrangements with V and J called. A share of clones is missing; checked studies link under half to unresolved V genes, and the rest is unexplained. The sample yields 75,000 to 90,000 clones; about 77% were counted once. The ten largest account for over 3% of the sample. Input material: PBMCs. The receptors here all came from a man over 45 in good health and CMV-seronegative.

The rearrangement uses TRBV6-6 and TRBJ1-2, with TRBD1 identical over 10 bases. CDR1 and CDR2 (germline): MNHNY, SVGAGI (reference sequence). The CDR3 length is 13 residues. V was pared by 6 bases and J by 6 bases, with 4 bases of the junction left unmatched. CDR3 region: CASSPGQGNGYTF. The CDR3 nucleotides read TGTGCCAGCAGCCCGGGACAGGGGAATGGCTACACCTTC.

The chain joins TRBV7-9 to TRBJ1-1; D may be TRBD1 (6 bases). Trimming took 0 bases from V and 1 from J, leaving 12 bases between them. The germline V gene has CDR1 SEHNR and CDR2 FQNEAQ (reference sequence). The CDR3 extends over 16 amino acids. The DNA for the CDR3 is TGTGCCAGCAGCTTAGCCTACAGGGACCAGAACACTGAAGCTTTCTTT. It is translated as CASSLAYRDQNTEAFF.

The chain links TRBV6-1 to TRBJ1-6; TRBD1 matches 7 bases. This CDR3 is 12 amino acids long. V was clipped by 9 bases and J by 5 bases; unmatched bases: 1. The germline V gene encodes CDR1 MNHNS and CDR2 SASEGT. The CDR3 protein is CASDRDNSPLHF. CDR3 bases: TGTGCCAGTGACAGGGATAATTCACCCCTCCACTTT.

This clone was seen only once. The chain joins TRBV5-4 to TRBJ2-5; a weak D match, TRBD1 (6 bases). The CDR3 contains 15 residues. Trimming cost V 4 bases and J 0 bases, with 13 bases left between them. Germline CDR1 SGHNT, CDR2 YYREEE (reference sequence). The CDR3 coding sequence is TGTGCCAGCAGCCCCGGACAGCACTACCAAGAGACCCAGTACTTC. This encodes CASSPGQHYQETQYF.

The chain uses TRBV28 and TRBJ2-5; D call uncertain. With the DNA end fitting TRBJ2-7 better, the J assignment may be wrong. CDR3 size: 13 residues. In germline, CDR1 is MDHEN, CDR2 SYDVKM. The CDR3 here is CASSLSTSYEQYF. CDR3 nucleotides: TGTGCCAGCAGTTTATCCACCTCCTACGAGCAGTACTTC.

The J gene is TRBJ2-5, the V gene TRBV9, with 8 bases identical to TRBD2. The germline V gene has CDR1 SGDLS and CDR2 YYNGEE. Trimming cost V 0 bases and J 5 bases; bases outside gene matches: 9. CDR3 length equals 16 residues. The CDR3 DNA reads as TGTGCCAGCAGCGTAGTTGCGACTAGCGTTACGGAGACCCAGTACTTC. Translating it yields CASSVVATSVTETQYF. Combining the CDR3 with reference TRBV9 and TRBJ2-5 gives the whole variable domain DSGVTQTPKHLITATGQRVTLRCSPRSGDLSVYWYQQSLDQGLQFLIQYYNGEERAKGNILERFSAQQFPDLHSELNLSSLELGDSALYFCASSVVATSVTETQYFGPGTRLLVL.

This chain uses TRBV19 with TRBJ1-1; 9 bases agree with TRBD1. Looked up from germline, CDR1 is LNHDA and CDR2 is SQIVND (reference sequence). With V trimmed by 4 bases and J by 4 bases, 13 bases remained unmatched. The CDR3 runs to 17 residues. The chain's CDR3 is CASSKGQGRNSVTEAFF. In nucleotides, the CDR3 is TGTGCCAGTAGTAAAGGACAGGGGAGAAACTCAGTCACTGAAGCTTTCTTT.

This clone was observed a handful of times. The chain employs TRBV11-2 and TRBJ1-2, with 8 positions matching TRBD1. V shed 4 bases and J 3 bases; nucleotides not matched to a gene: 7. The CDR3 spans 15 residues. Germline V gene lookup returns CDR1 SGHAT and CDR2 FQNNGV. CDR3 loop: CASSSSRQGYYGYTF. CDR3 coding DNA: TGTGCCAGCAGCTCCAGCAGACAGGGGTACTATGGCTACACCTTC.

V is TRBV5-1 and J is TRBJ2-3, with 10 positions matching TRBD2. Trimming cost V 0 bases and J 2 bases; bases outside gene matches: 3. This CDR3 has 16 residues. Germline V gene data show CDR1 as SGHRS and CDR2 as YFSETQ. CDR3 amino acids: CASSLALAGPTDTQYF. Here the CDR3 DNA reads TGCGCCAGCAGCTTGGCACTAGCGGGGCCCACAGATACGCAGTATTTT.

CDR3 region: CASSYSASGSYEQYF. CDR3 DNA sequence: TGTGCCAGCAGTTACTCGGCTAGCGGATCCTACGAGCAGTACTTC. The rearrangement joins TRBV6-5 to TRBJ2-5; 7 positions match TRBD2. With the DNA end fitting TRBJ2-7 better, the J assignment may be wrong. CDR3 length equals 15 residues. Germline V gives CDR1 MNHEY, CDR2 SVGAGI.

The chain uses TRBV5-1 and TRBJ2-1; possibly TRBD2 for D (5 bases). CDR1 and CDR2 (germline): SGHRS, YFSETQ. The CDR3 has 12 amino acids. V was clipped by 3 bases and J by 8 bases, with 9 bases between them. The CDR3 region has the DNA TGCGCCAGCAGCTACCGGGGTGATGAGCAGTTCTTC. Translation: CASSYRGDEQFF.

The chain uses TRBV7-3 and TRBJ1-2, with D possibly being TRBD1 (6 bases). With 0 bases removed from V and 7 bases from J, the gap between germline ends came to 18 bases. Per germline, CDR1 SGHTA and CDR2 FQGTGA. The CDR3 contains 16 residues. The CDR3 spells CASSLTGASRSGGYTF. In nucleotides, the CDR3 is TGTGCCAGCAGCTTAACGGGGGCGAGTCGCTCGGGTGGCTACACCTTC. The complete variable domain, with remaining parts taken from reference TRBV7-3 and TRBJ1-2, reads GAGVSQTPSNKVTEKGKYVELRCDPISGHTALYWYRQSLGQGPEFLIYFQGTGAADDSGLPNDRFFAVRPEGSVSTLKIQRTERGDSAVYLCASSLTGASRSGGYTFGSGTRLTVV.

There are a few counts of this clone. The chain employs TRBV5-1 and TRBJ2-7, with D maybe TRBD1 (5 bases). V dropped 2 bases and J dropped 5 bases, with 11 bases sitting between them. This CDR3 region has 13 residues. The germline gives CDR1 SGHRS, CDR2 YFSETQ. CDR3 protein: CASSFTGTNEQYF. Written as DNA, the CDR3 is TGCGCCAGCAGCTTTACAGGAACCAACGAGCAGTACTTC.

The chain links TRBV5-1 to TRBJ1-1, with D possibly matching TRBD1 (5 bases). Trimming stripped 4 bases from V and 3 bases from J, with 13 bases between. This CDR3 comprises 14 residues. Germline V lookup: CDR1 SGHRS, CDR2 YFSETQ. In nucleotides, the CDR3 is TGCGCCAGCAGCGGGAGGGGAAGCGACACTGAAGCTTTCTTT. This sequence encodes CASSGRGSDTEAFF. The full variable domain, completed using reference TRBV5-1 and TRBJ1-1, is KAGVTQTPRYLIKTRGQQVTLSCSPISGHRSVSWYQQTPGQGLQFLFEYFSETQRNKGNFPGRFSGRQFSNSRSEMNVSTLELGDSALYLCASSGRGSDTEAFFGQGTRLTVV.

This chain uses TRBV7-2 with TRBJ1-2; 8 bases fit TRBD1. Per germline, CDR1 SGHTA and CDR2 FQGNSA. The CDR3 is 13 amino acids. J was trimmed by 7 bases and V by 5 bases; bases with no gene match: 6. CDR3 in amino acids: CASSPTGGSGYTF. The DNA for the CDR3 is TGTGCCAGCAGCCCTACAGGGGGGAGTGGCTACACCTTC.

About this clone: The junction shows a germline mismatch at one end, possibly a read error. The V call is TRBV7-9, the J call TRBJ2-7; 8 bases map to TRBD2. This CDR3 has 17 residues. The germline V gene encodes CDR1 SEHNR and CDR2 FQNEAQ (reference sequence). CDR3 in DNA: TGTTCCAGCAGCTTTGAATCGCTAGCGGGTCAGAACTACGAGCAGTACTTC. Translation gives CSSSFESLAGQNYEQYF.

The J gene is TRBJ2-2, the V gene TRBV7-2; 8 nucleotides line up with TRBD1. Germline loops: CDR1 SGHTA, CDR2 FQGNSA. The CDR3 runs to 15 residues. Trimming at V came to 8 bases and at J to 6 bases, leaving 11 bases not matched to a gene. DNA of the CDR3: TGTGCCAGCTCCCTAGCCCAGGGGGCGCCCGGGGAGCTGTTTTTT. It is translated as CASSLAQGAPGELFF.

This clone was seen only once. The V call is TRBV18, the J call TRBJ2-7; 11 positions match TRBD2. V lost 4 bases to trimming and J lost 2 bases; unmatched junction nucleotides: 4. There are 15 residues in the CDR3. CDR1 is KGHSH and CDR2 is LQKENI in the germline V gene. Here the CDR3 reads CASSQLAGDTYEQYF. For the CDR3, the DNA is TGTGCCAGCTCACAACTAGCGGGGGATACCTACGAGCAGTACTTC.

As concerns this clone: This same CDR3 is encoded by further DNA sequences in the sample. This sequence joins TRBV28 and TRBJ1-1; the match to TRBD1 covers 7 bases. V lost 5 bases to trimming and J lost 5 bases; unmatched junction nucleotides: 8. From germline, CDR1 is MDHEN and CDR2 SYDVKM. The CDR3 loop spans 14 amino acids. This chain's CDR3 is CASSKGGSWTEAFF. For the CDR3, the DNA is TGTGCCAGCAGTAAAGGGGGCAGTTGGACTGAAGCTTTCTTT. Combining the CDR3 with reference TRBV28 and TRBJ1-1 gives the whole variable domain DVKVTQSSRYLVKRTGEKVFLECVQDMDHENMFWYRQDPGLGLRLIYFSYDVKMKEKGDIPEGYSVSREKKERFSLILESASTNQTSMYLCASSKGGSWTEAFFGQGTRLTVV.